These T cell receptor beta chains were read from a single sample in a study of T cell repertoires in cytomegalovirus infection. TCRdb analysed the reads with MiXCR anew, one entry per CDR3 protein. The sample shows about 110,000 distinct CDR3 sequences, approximately 28% of them seen only once. Antigens of these TCRs are unknown. The starting material was CD8+ T cells from cultured PBMCs, obtained from culture after CMV antigen stimulation. The receptors here all came from a human donor in good health (CMV status not recorded). Some clones in this sample may be carry-over from other donors' samples. Both conserved end residues are part of each CDR3. The D gene is left open where the match is weak. A clone size is listed for some rows: how often the clone was seen (once, few, many), or a class if it is expanded.

j_gene: TRBJ2-1
v_gene: TRBV7-8
d_gene: .
abundance: few
CDR3aa: CASSSTLGGTYNEQFF
CDR3nt: TGTGCCAGCAGCTCCACTTTAGGGGGGACCTACAATGAGCAGTTCTTC

j_gene: TRBJ1-1
v_gene: TRBV28
d_gene: .
abundance: many
CDR3aa: CASLDLGLNTEAFF
CDR3nt: TGTGCCAGCCTAGATCTAGGTTTAAACACTGAAGCTTTCTTT

j_gene: TRBJ2-3
v_gene: TRBV5-1
d_gene: TRBD2
abundance: .
CDR3aa: CASSLEGLPTDTQYF
CDR3nt: TGCGCCAGCAGCTTGGAGGGACTACCCACAGATACGCAGTATTTT

j_gene: TRBJ1-5
v_gene: TRBV15
d_gene: .
abundance: few
CDR3aa: CATSRDRQGVQPQHF
CDR3nt: TGTGCCACCAGCAGAGATAGGCAGGGAGTGCAGCCCCAGCATTTT

j_gene: TRBJ1-5
v_gene: TRBV12-3/TRBV12-4
d_gene: TRBD1
abundance: many
CDR3aa: CASSLNLRTGGFNQPQHF
CDR3nt: TGTGCCAGCAGTTTAAACCTCAGGACAGGCGGATTCAATCAGCCCCAGCATTTT

j_gene: TRBJ2-3
v_gene: TRBV4-1
d_gene: TRBD1
abundance: .
CDR3aa: CASSREPGQGLTDTQYF
CDR3nt: TGCGCCAGCAGCCGAGAACCGGGACAGGGCCTCACAGATACGCAGTATTTT

j_gene: TRBJ1-5
v_gene: TRBV28
d_gene: TRBD1
abundance: .
CDR3aa: CASSLRGTGGNQPQHF
CDR3nt: TGTGCCAGCAGTTTACGGGGCACAGGGGGCAATCAGCCCCAGCATTTT

j_gene: TRBJ1-1
v_gene: TRBV12-3/TRBV12-4
d_gene: .
abundance: few
CDR3aa: CASRPGGAVTEAFF
CDR3nt: TGTGCCAGCAGACCCGGGGGCGCGGTCACTGAAGCTTTCTTT

j_gene: TRBJ2-3
v_gene: TRBV4-1
d_gene: .
abundance: .
CDR3aa: CASNQPPGHGDLDTQYF
CDR3nt: TGCGCCAGCAACCAACCCCCGGGACACGGGGATTTAGATACGCAGTATTTT

j_gene: TRBJ2-7
v_gene: TRBV20-1
d_gene: TRBD1
abundance: .
CDR3aa: CSARPTDRVVYEQYF
CDR3nt: TGCAGTGCTAGACCAACGGACAGGGTGGTCTACGAGCAGTACTTC

j_gene: TRBJ2-1
v_gene: TRBV29-1
d_gene: .
abundance: once
CDR3aa: CSVLQGNEQFF
CDR3nt: TGCAGCGTTCTTCAGGGTAATGAGCAGTTCTTC

j_gene: TRBJ2-7
v_gene: TRBV7-9
d_gene: TRBD1
abundance: many
CDR3aa: CASSDRDRASYEQYF
CDR3nt: TGTGCCAGCAGCGACCGGGACAGGGCCTCCTACGAGCAGTACTTC

j_gene: TRBJ2-5
v_gene: TRBV7-6
d_gene: TRBD2
abundance: .
CDR3aa: CASSSSGGAGETQYF
CDR3nt: TGTGCCAGCAGCTCTAGCGGGGGGGCCGGAGAGACCCAGTACTTC

j_gene: TRBJ1-2
v_gene: TRBV7-9
d_gene: .
abundance: few
CDR3aa: CASSLLELNYGYTF
CDR3nt: TGTGCCAGCAGCTTACTGGAATTGAACTATGGCTACACCTTC

j_gene: TRBJ2-2
v_gene: TRBV4-1
d_gene: .
abundance: .
CDR3aa: CASSRLVSGELFF
CDR3nt: TGCGCCAGCAGCCGACTCGTATCCGGGGAGCTGTTTTTT

j_gene: TRBJ2-7
v_gene: TRBV18
d_gene: TRBD1
abundance: once
CDR3aa: CASSPTQGDNSYEQYF
CDR3nt: TGTGCCAGCTCACCAACTCAGGGGGATAACTCCTACGAGCAGTACTTC

j_gene: TRBJ1-5
v_gene: TRBV12-3/TRBV12-4
d_gene: .
abundance: many
CDR3aa: CASSDLSTGSNQPQHF
CDR3nt: TGTGCCAGCAGTGACCTCTCGACAGGTAGCAATCAGCCCCAGCATTTT

j_gene: TRBJ1-2
v_gene: TRBV4-1
d_gene: .
abundance: few
CDR3aa: CASSQTPSYGYTF
CDR3nt: TGCGCCAGCAGCCAAACCCCAAGCTATGGCTACACCTTC

j_gene: TRBJ2-1
v_gene: TRBV7-6
d_gene: .
abundance: .
CDR3aa: CASSPRGVGSSYNEQFF
CDR3nt: TGTGCCAGCAGCCCCCGGGGAGTCGGGAGCTCCTACAATGAGCAGTTCTTC

j_gene: TRBJ2-3
v_gene: TRBV7-6
d_gene: TRBD2
abundance: .
CDR3aa: CASSPRTSGAQASSTDTQYF
CDR3nt: TGTGCCAGCAGCCCACGGACTAGCGGGGCCCAAGCTAGTAGCACAGATACGCAGTATTTT

j_gene: TRBJ1-1
v_gene: TRBV27
d_gene: TRBD1
abundance: few
CDR3aa: CASSPRDRRTEAFF
CDR3nt: TGTGCCAGCAGTCCCCGGGACAGGCGCACTGAAGCTTTCTTT

j_gene: TRBJ2-1
v_gene: TRBV12-3/TRBV12-4
d_gene: .
abundance: few
CDR3aa: CASSLASQRAVNEQFF
CDR3nt: TGTGCCAGCAGTTTAGCGAGTCAACGGGCAGTCAATGAGCAGTTCTTC

j_gene: TRBJ2-1
v_gene: TRBV9
d_gene: .
abundance: .
CDR3aa: CASSEVGARYNEQFF
CDR3nt: TGTGCCAGCAGCGAGGTGGGGGCCCGCTACAATGAGCAGTTCTTC

j_gene: TRBJ2-3
v_gene: TRBV7-9
d_gene: TRBD1
abundance: .
CDR3aa: CASSEGADTQYF
CDR3nt: TGTGCCAGCAGCGAGGGGGCCGATACGCAGTATTTT

j_gene: TRBJ1-6
v_gene: TRBV14
d_gene: TRBD1
abundance: .
CDR3aa: CASSQAEQGDSPLHF
CDR3nt: TGTGCCAGCAGCCAAGCCGAACAGGGGGACTCACCCCTCCACTTT

j_gene: TRBJ2-7
v_gene: TRBV7-6
d_gene: TRBD2
abundance: many
CDR3aa: CASSFAGGTNEQYF
CDR3nt: TGTGCCAGCAGCTTCGCGGGGGGTACGAACGAGCAGTACTTC

j_gene: TRBJ2-7
v_gene: TRBV5-4
d_gene: .
abundance: .
CDR3aa: CASSFQGGNEQYF
CDR3nt: TGTGCCAGCAGCTTCCAGGGTGGGAACGAGCAGTACTTC

j_gene: TRBJ2-5
v_gene: TRBV15
d_gene: TRBD2
abundance: .
CDR3aa: CATSRDRYSGETQYF
CDR3nt: TGTGCCACCAGCAGAGATCGTTATAGCGGGGAGACCCAGTACTTC

j_gene: TRBJ2-1
v_gene: TRBV5-4
d_gene: TRBD1
abundance: .
CDR3aa: CASSLTGEPPYNEQFF
CDR3nt: TGTGCCAGCAGCCTGACAGGGGAACCCCCCTACAATGAGCAGTTCTTC

j_gene: TRBJ2-3
v_gene: TRBV12-3/TRBV12-4
d_gene: TRBD2
abundance: many
CDR3aa: CASSLAAGGQDTQYF
CDR3nt: TGTGCCAGCAGTTTGGCAGCGGGGGGGCAAGATACGCAGTATTTT

j_gene: TRBJ2-1
v_gene: TRBV28
d_gene: .
abundance: .
CDR3aa: CASSFMDEQFF
CDR3nt: TGTGCCAGCAGTTTTATGGATGAGCAGTTCTTC

j_gene: TRBJ2-1
v_gene: TRBV5-1
d_gene: .
abundance: .
CDR3aa: CASSLAGGSGGEQFF
CDR3nt: TGCGCCAGCAGCTTGGCGGGGGGCTCGGGTGGTGAGCAGTTCTTC

j_gene: TRBJ2-1
v_gene: TRBV19
d_gene: .
abundance: .
CDR3aa: CASSILPTGPYNEQFF
CDR3nt: TGTGCCAGTAGTATACTCCCCACGGGGCCCTACAATGAGCAGTTCTTC

j_gene: TRBJ1-2
v_gene: TRBV29-1
d_gene: .
abundance: .
CDR3aa: CSAEGTNYGYTF
CDR3nt: TGCAGCGCCGAGGGAACAAACTATGGCTACACCTTC

j_gene: TRBJ1-3
v_gene: TRBV2
d_gene: .
abundance: .
CDR3aa: CASTPRVYRASGNTIYF
CDR3nt: TGTGCCAGCACCCCTCGGGTGTACAGGGCTTCTGGAAACACCATATATTTT

j_gene: TRBJ2-7
v_gene: TRBV20-1
d_gene: TRBD1
abundance: .
CDR3aa: CSALSRDRGLYEQYF
CDR3nt: TGCAGTGCTCTCTCCCGGGACAGGGGGCTCTACGAGCAGTACTTC

j_gene: TRBJ2-2
v_gene: TRBV6-1
d_gene: .
abundance: .
CDR3aa: CASSFISGELFF
CDR3nt: TGTGCCAGCAGTTTTATTTCCGGGGAGCTGTTTTTT

j_gene: TRBJ2-1
v_gene: TRBV10-3
d_gene: .
abundance: few
CDR3aa: CAISESIAQASYNEQFF
CDR3nt: TGTGCCATCAGTGAGTCGATTGCCCAGGCCTCCTACAATGAGCAGTTCTTC

j_gene: TRBJ2-7
v_gene: TRBV6-5
d_gene: .
abundance: few
CDR3aa: CASSYMGGGPYEQYF
CDR3nt: TGTGCCAGCAGTTACATGGGGGGGGGCCCCTACGAGCAGTACTTC

j_gene: TRBJ1-1
v_gene: TRBV19
d_gene: TRBD1
abundance: .
CDR3aa: CASTRDRAPTLTTEAFF
CDR3nt: TGTGCCAGTACTCGGGACAGGGCACCTACTTTGACCACTGAAGCTTTCTTT

j_gene: TRBJ2-1
v_gene: TRBV2
d_gene: .
abundance: .
CDR3aa: CASSDYRGADNEQFF
CDR3nt: TGTGCCAGCAGTGACTATCGGGGGGCGGACAATGAGCAGTTCTTC

j_gene: TRBJ1-1
v_gene: TRBV5-1
d_gene: TRBD1
abundance: few
CDR3aa: CASSLAGLTGGYTEAFF
CDR3nt: TGCGCCAGCAGCTTGGCAGGACTGACAGGGGGTTACACTGAAGCTTTCTTT

j_gene: TRBJ2-1
v_gene: TRBV6-5
d_gene: .
abundance: .
CDR3aa: CASSSTRPIYNEQFF
CDR3nt: TGTGCCAGCAGTTCGACTCGCCCTATCTACAATGAGCAGTTCTTC

j_gene: TRBJ2-7
v_gene: TRBV11-1
d_gene: .
abundance: .
CDR3aa: CASSSRGDYEQYF
CDR3nt: TGTGCCAGCAGCTCGCGGGGCGACTACGAGCAGTACTTC

j_gene: TRBJ2-3
v_gene: TRBV28
d_gene: .
abundance: .
CDR3aa: CASSLGTSTDTQYF
CDR3nt: TGTGCCAGCAGCCTCGGTACTAGCACAGATACGCAGTATTTT

j_gene: TRBJ2-3
v_gene: TRBV7-9
d_gene: .
abundance: few
CDR3aa: CASSLEGIQDTQYF
CDR3nt: TGTGCCAGCAGCTTAGAGGGGATTCAAGATACGCAGTATTTT

j_gene: TRBJ2-3
v_gene: TRBV9
d_gene: .
abundance: .
CDR3aa: CASTRGGGPSDTQYF
CDR3nt: TGTGCCAGCACCCGAGGGGGGGGGCCATCAGATACGCAGTATTTT

j_gene: TRBJ2-7
v_gene: TRBV5-6
d_gene: .
abundance: once
CDR3aa: CASSLMGLLPPLGTTEQYF
CDR3nt: TGTGCCAGCAGCTTGATGGGACTTCTGCCCCCTCTTGGTACAACGGAGCAGTACTTC